The 16 T cell receptor beta chains presented below share a single source sample, sequenced in a study of T cell repertoires in cytomegalovirus infection. TCRdb reprocessed the reads with MiXCR, giving one entry per CDR3 protein. The data contain approximately 730,000 distinct CDR3 sequences, around 29% of them singletons. For these TCRs, the target antigens are not known. The sequenced sample was cultured CD8+ T cells from PBMCs, obtained from culture after CMV antigen stimulation. These receptors came from a human donor in good health (CMV status not recorded). Some clones in this sample may be carry-over from other donors' samples.

The table lists this clonotype with a few counts. This rearrangement joins TRBV6-5 to TRBJ1-5, with 7 bases that match TRBD1. The CDR3 runs to 13 residues. V was pared by 6 bases and J by 7 bases, with 6 bases of the junction left unmatched. The germline CDR1 and CDR2 sequences are MNHEY and SVGAGI. The CDR3 coding sequence is TGTGCCAGCAGCAAGACAGGGCACCAGCCCCAGCATTTT. Protein sequence: CASSKTGHQPQHF.

This clonotype was seen more than once but under ten times. The rearrangement joins TRBV7-2 to TRBJ2-2, with 7 bases fitting TRBD1. There are 16 residues in the CDR3. In germline, CDR1 is SGHTA, CDR2 FQGNSA. J was trimmed by 6 bases and V by 1 base; bases with no gene match: 8. CDR3 residues: CASSLGTGDLSGELFF. As DNA, the CDR3 is TGTGCCAGCAGCTTAGGGACAGGAGACTTGTCCGGGGAGCTGTTTTTT.

This clonotype was counted only a few times. The chain carries TRBV7-6 and TRBJ1-1, with D unresolved. This CDR3 has 14 residues. CDR1 is SGHVS and CDR2 is FNYEAQ in the germline V gene. The V gene lost 5 bases and the J gene lost 4 bases, with 14 bases spanning the gap. The CDR3 loop is CASSLLSGSTEAFF. The CDR3 coding sequence is TGTGCCAGCAGCCTACTCTCGGGGAGCACTGAAGCTTTCTTT.

This clonotype was counted many times. This chain links TRBV12-3 or TRBV12-4 with TRBJ1-2; D is ambiguous. The CDR3 loop spans 14 amino acids. Between the trimmed V and J ends, which lost 6 bases and 4 bases, there was a span of 15 bases. The chain's CDR3 is CASRPRTDLYGYTF. In DNA form, the CDR3 reads TGTGCCAGCAGACCGAGGACGGACCTCTATGGCTACACCTTC.

The chain joins TRBV29-1 to TRBJ1-2; perhaps TRBD1 as D (6 bases). The germline CDR1 and CDR2 sequences are SQVTM and ANQGSEA. V was shortened by 1 base and J by 11 bases, with 11 bases between the two germline ends. The CDR3 consists of 11 residues. The CDR3 coding sequence is TGCAGCGTTGAAGGACGGACAGAGTACACCTTC. This translates into CSVEGRTEYTF.

This clonotype has more than one count but fewer than ten. This sequence joins TRBV6-1 and TRBJ2-7; TRBD2 aligns across 10 bases. In germline, CDR1 is MNHNS, CDR2 SASEGT. This CDR3 is 19 amino acids long. Trimming removed 6 bases from V and 0 bases from J; junction bases left unmatched: 17. This chain's CDR3 is CASSSGSLGSGGASYEQYF. The CDR3, as DNA: TGTGCCAGCAGCAGTGGATCTTTAGGGAGCGGGGGGGCCTCCTACGAGCAGTACTTC.

This clonotype was counted a few times. The chain joins TRBV7-2 to TRBJ2-3, with TRBD1 matching 12 bases. V gave up 1 base and J gave up 4 bases; unmatched junction bases: 3. Germline CDR1 reads SGHTA; CDR2 reads FQGNSA. This CDR3 has 16 amino acids. CDR3 sequence reads: CASSLDGTGGADTQYF. The CDR3 coding sequence is TGTGCCAGCAGCTTAGATGGGACAGGGGGCGCAGATACGCAGTATTTT.

The J gene is TRBJ2-4, the V gene TRBV29-1; TRBD1 is a possible D gene (5 bases). Between the trimmed V and J ends, which lost 6 bases and 6 bases, there was a span of 15 bases. The CDR3 covers 13 residues. The V gene's germline CDR1 is SQVTM and CDR2 ANQGSEA. As DNA, the CDR3 is TGCAGCGTGTTCAGGGAAAGGGGAAACATTCAGTACTTC. It encodes CSVFRERGNIQYF.

This clonotype was seen ten or more times. The CDR3: CASSSDRGLGTEAFF. In DNA, the CDR3 is TGTGCCAGCAGCTCCGACAGGGGGCTAGGAACTGAAGCTTTCTTT. V usage is TRBV7-9 and J usage is TRBJ1-1; TRBD1 aligns across 10 bases. CDR1 is SEHNR and CDR2 is FQNEAQ in the germline V gene (reference sequence). Trimming removed 4 bases from V and 5 bases from J; junction bases left unmatched: 7. The CDR3 extends over 15 amino acids.

This clonotype appeared a few times. V is TRBV11-1 and J is TRBJ2-3; 14 bases align to TRBD2. Per germline, CDR1 SGHAT and CDR2 FQDESV (reference sequence). Germline trimming cut 6 bases from V and 4 bases from J; bases unmatched to any gene: 9. The CDR3 length is 17 residues. The CDR3 region has the DNA TGTGCCAGCAGTTTTGGACTAGCGGGGGGAATATCAGATACGCAGTATTTT. The encoded protein is CASSFGLAGGISDTQYF.

The chain joins TRBV6-6 to TRBJ1-2; D remains ambiguous. Germline-derived CDR1 and CDR2 are MNHNY and SVGAGI (reference sequence). Trimming shortened V by 4 bases and J by 6 bases, and 21 bases separated the two germline ends. The CDR3 has 16 residues. This chain's CDR3 is CASSLRLDRGSNGYTF. In DNA form, the CDR3 reads TGTGCCAGCAGTTTACGTTTGGATCGAGGGAGTAATGGCTACACCTTC.

The chain links TRBV5-6 to TRBJ2-3; weak D call: TRBD2 (5 bases). V dropped 0 bases and J dropped 0 bases, with 11 bases sitting between them. In germline, CDR1 is SGHDT, CDR2 YYEEEE. This CDR3 contains 16 residues. This CDR3 reads CASSLAWEYSTDTQYF. CDR3 in DNA: TGTGCCAGCAGCTTGGCCTGGGAGTACAGCACAGATACGCAGTATTTT.

This clonotype was seen only a few times. The CDR3 region is CAISQWRSGGDSDGTDTQYF. The CDR3 DNA sequence: TGTGCCATCAGCCAATGGCGGAGCGGGGGGGACTCTGACGGCACAGATACGCAGTATTTT. The J gene is TRBJ2-3, the V gene TRBV10-3; 10 bases are a match to TRBD2. With V trimmed by 6 bases and J by 1 base, 19 bases remained unmatched. Germline-derived CDR1 and CDR2 are ENHRY and SYGVKD. This CDR3 spans 20 amino acids.

This clonotype has just a few counts. This chain uses TRBV5-6 with TRBJ1-5; D may be TRBD1 (6 bases). The germline V gene encodes CDR1 SGHDT and CDR2 YYEEEE. The CDR3 totals 14 residues. The ends were cut back, 5 bases at V and 2 bases at J, with 11 bases in the middle. This CDR3 reads CASSFSGGNQPQHF. As DNA, the CDR3 is TGTGCCAGCAGTTTTTCAGGGGGCAATCAGCCCCAGCATTTT.

CDR3 sequence: CASSLPGGSLYNEQFF. The CDR3 DNA sequence: TGTGCCAGCAGCTTACCGGGCGGATCTCTCTACAATGAGCAGTTCTTC. The chain links TRBV7-4 to TRBJ2-1; D unresolved. The CDR3 contains 16 residues. Per germline, CDR1 SGHVT and CDR2 SQSDAQ. V lost 2 bases and J 3 bases, leaving 14 bases between the germline ends.

In this sample, this clonotype turned up many times. The genes are TRBV9 and TRBJ2-5, with D tentatively TRBD1 (5 bases). V was clipped by 0 bases and J by 0 bases, with 12 bases between them. CDR1 SGDLS and CDR2 YYNGEE come from the germline V gene. This CDR3 is 16 amino acids long. Written as DNA, the CDR3 is TGTGCCAGCAGCGTAGAGGGGCGTGACAACCAAGAGACCCAGTACTTC. Protein product: CASSVEGRDNQETQYF.